These T cell receptor beta chains were read from a single sample in a study of regulatory and conventional T cells in RAG deficiency. Libraries were prepared by immunoSEQ multiplex PCR; TCRdb keeps only in-frame clonotypes and omits some of them. This sample has around 37,000 clones, with around 89% found just once. These same data were also listed under a study on regulatory T cells.

Sequenced: CD8+ T cells sorted from blood. The source is a human donor in good health. CDR3s include the opening cysteine and the closing phenylalanine or tryptophan. The D gene is left open where the match is weak. The size of a clone is reported for some rows only, either as once, few or many, or as a class for expanded clones.

clone size	V gene	J gene	D gene	CDR3 protein	CDR3 DNA
-	TRBV9	TRBJ2-7	TRBD2	CASSVAASGGYPFYEQYF	TGTGCCAGCAGCGTAGCGGCTAGCGGGGGGTATCCCTTCTACGAGCAGTACTTC
-	TRBV27	TRBJ1-1	TRBD1	CASSGPGTGAEAFF	TGTGCCAGCAGTGGCCCCGGGACAGGCGCTGAAGCTTTCTTT
-	TRBV4-1	TRBJ1-2	TRBD1	CASSQGGTGLNYGYTF	TGCGCCAGCAGCCAGGGGGGGACAGGGCTTAACTATGGCTACACCTTC
once	TRBV11-1	TRBJ2-1	TRBD2	CASSLAGLAGVNEQFF	TGTGCCAGCAGCTTAGCGGGACTAGCGGGAGTCAATGAGCAGTTCTTC
-	TRBV5-6	TRBJ1-3	TRBD1	CASSKLQGALGNTIYF	TGTGCCAGCAGTAAATTACAGGGGGCACTTGGAAACACCATATATTTT
-	TRBV6-1	TRBJ2-2	-	CASSILASTGELFF	TGTGCCAGCAGCATCCTAGCGAGCACCGGGGAGCTGTTTTTT
-	TRBV15	TRBJ2-7	-	CATSRARPYEQYF	TGTGCCACCAGCAGAGCTCGACCGTACGAGCAGTACTTC
-	TRBV30	TRBJ1-1	TRBD1	CAVQGAENTEAFF	TGTGCCGTACAGGGGGCAGAAAACACTGAAGCTTTCTTT
-	TRBV7-9	TRBJ2-2	-	CASSFHGNTGELFF	TGTGCCAGCAGCTTTCACGGGAACACCGGGGAGCTGTTTTTT
-	TRBV29-1	TRBJ2-3	TRBD2	CSVDGREGSRDTQYF	TGCAGCGTTGACGGACGGGAGGGTTCAAGAGATACGCAGTATTTT
-	TRBV7-9	TRBJ1-1	-	CASSFVDLNTEAFF	TGTGCCAGCAGCTTCGTGGATCTGAACACTGAAGCTTTCTTT
-	TRBV5-4	TRBJ1-1	-	CASSLDGVSNTEAFF	TGTGCCAGCAGCTTGGATGGGGTATCGAACACTGAAGCTTTCTTT
-	TRBV9	TRBJ2-5	TRBD2	CASSNGLALRETQYF	TGTGCCAGCAGCAATGGACTAGCTCTACGCGAGACCCAGTACTTC
-	TRBV7-9	TRBJ2-5	-	CASSFGTGRKQETQYF	TGTGCCAGCAGCTTTGGAACAGGACGGAAACAAGAGACCCAGTACTTC
once	TRBV2	TRBJ2-7	TRBD2	CASGGLAAYEQYF	TGTGCCAGCGGGGGACTAGCGGCTTACGAGCAGTACTTC
once	TRBV6-5	TRBJ2-7	-	CASRSGSGREQYF	TGTGCCAGCAGATCCGGGTCTGGACGCGAGCAGTACTTC
-	TRBV10-1	TRBJ2-3	-	CASSEAVGLDTQYF	TGCGCCAGCAGTGAAGCGGTAGGACTAGATACGCAGTATTTT
-	TRBV5-4	TRBJ1-4	-	CASSSAQGTNEKLFF	TGTGCCAGCAGCTCGGCACAGGGCACTAATGAAAAACTGTTTTTT
-	TRBV19	TRBJ2-7	TRBD1	CASQRTGGIYEQYF	TGTGCCAGTCAAAGGACAGGGGGCATTTACGAGCAGTACTTC
few	TRBV30	TRBJ1-6	-	CAWSVWGAGNSPLHF	TGTGCCTGGAGTGTATGGGGGGCAGGTAATTCACCCCTCCACTTT
once	TRBV16	TRBJ1-2	-	CASSPQGTTSGGYTF	TGTGCCAGCAGCCCGCAAGGGACTACGTCCGGTGGCTACACCTTC
-	TRBV28	TRBJ2-7	TRBD1	CASSRPGQGVVEQYF	TGTGCCAGCAGTCGACCGGGACAGGGAGTAGTCGAGCAGTACTTC
-	TRBV6-1	TRBJ2-7	-	CASRTQGYYEQYF	TGTGCCAGCAGGACCCAGGGTTACTACGAGCAGTACTTC
-	TRBV28	TRBJ1-6	-	CASSPGGGNSPLHF	TGTGCCAGCTCCCCTGGGGGGGGAAATTCACCCCTCCACTTT
once	TRBV13	TRBJ2-7	-	CASSTRTGPYEQYF	TGTGCCAGCAGCACCCGAACAGGGCCCTACGAGCAGTACTTC
-	TRBV19	TRBJ1-5	-	CASSIGGYSNQPQHF	TGTGCCAGTAGTATAGGCGGATATAGCAATCAGCCCCAGCATTTT
-	TRBV6-1	TRBJ2-7	-	CAAEVAYEQYF	TGTGCCGCCGAGGTCGCCTACGAGCAGTACTTC
-	TRBV6-9	TRBJ1-2	-	CASSYKGLDYGYTF	TGTGCCAGCAGTTACAAGGGTTTAGACTATGGCTACACCTTC
-	TRBV5-1	TRBJ2-7	TRBD2	CASSLVGTSEPYEQYF	TGCGCCAGCAGCTTGGTTGGGACTAGCGAACCCTACGAGCAGTACTTC
-	TRBV6-1	TRBJ1-2	-	CASSQGRANYGYTF	TGTGCCAGCTCCCAGGGCCGAGCTAACTATGGCTACACCTTC
once	TRBV7-6	TRBJ1-3	-	CASSAGTASSGNTIYF	TGTGCCAGCAGCGCTGGGACGGCGAGCTCTGGAAACACCATATATTTT
-	TRBV5-1	TRBJ1-4	-	CASSLEGFREKLFF	TGCGCCAGCAGCTTGGAGGGGTTTAGGGAAAAACTGTTTTTT
-	TRBV5-1	TRBJ2-7	-	CASSLADRLSEQYF	TGCGCCAGCAGCTTGGCCGACAGGCTGTCCGAGCAGTACTTC
-	TRBV5-6	TRBJ2-7	TRBD2	CASLARRDYGLSSYEQYF	TGTGCCAGCCTCGCCCGACGGGACTACGGATTAAGCTCCTACGAGCAGTACTTC
-	TRBV5-1	TRBJ2-3	TRBD2	CASSLSLAGAPLSTDTQYF	TGCGCCAGCAGCTTGTCGCTAGCGGGAGCCCCACTTAGCACAGATACGCAGTATTTT
-	TRBV5-4	TRBJ1-2	-	CASSLDFGQSVDYGYTF	TGTGCCAGCAGCTTGGACTTTGGACAGTCCGTGGACTATGGCTACACCTTC
-	TRBV19	TRBJ2-7	-	CASSIVRGYLYEQYF	TGTGCCAGTAGTATAGTTCGGGGATACTTATACGAGCAGTACTTC
-	TRBV11-2	TRBJ1-2	-	CASSLEVFLGTNYGYTF	TGTGCCAGCAGCTTAGAGGTGTTTTTGGGCACTAACTATGGCTACACCTTC
-	TRBV5-1	TRBJ2-1	-	CASSLAIGGDEQFF	TGCGCCAGCAGCTTGGCTATCGGAGGGGATGAGCAGTTCTTC
-	TRBV29-1	TRBJ2-3	-	CSVLTGGGRASTDTQYF	TGCAGCGTACTTACAGGGGGCGGGAGGGCTAGCACAGATACGCAGTATTTT
-	TRBV9	TRBJ1-1	TRBD1	CASSAGDRVITEAFF	TGTGCCAGCAGCGCCGGGGACAGGGTAATCACTGAAGCTTTCTTT
-	TRBV7-3	TRBJ2-2	TRBD2	CASSLPTSSGTGELFF	TGTGCCAGCAGCCTTCCGACTAGCAGTGGGACCGGGGAGCTGTTTTTT
-	TRBV4-1	TRBJ1-1	-	CASSQEAQSYGEAFF	TGCGCCAGCAGCCAAGAAGCACAGTCTTACGGGGAAGCTTTCTTT
-	TRBV5-8	TRBJ2-7	TRBD1	CASFDRGRSYEQYF	TGTGCCAGCTTCGACAGGGGAAGATCCTACGAGCAGTACTTC
once	TRBV7-3	TRBJ2-3	-	CASSLSGPDTQYF	TGTGCCAGCAGTTTATCGGGGCCGGATACGCAGTATTTT
-	TRBV18	TRBJ2-7	-	CASSPRGRTLGYEQYF	TGTGCCAGCTCACCACGGGGACGGACTCTGGGCTACGAGCAGTACTTC
-	TRBV6-1	TRBJ1-5	-	CASRGTGRNQPQHF	TGTGCCAGCAGGGGGACGGGGAGGAATCAGCCCCAGCATTTT
-	TRBV5-5	TRBJ1-1	TRBD1	CASSSDQGQGTEAFF	TGTGCCAGCAGCTCCGACCAGGGACAGGGGACTGAAGCTTTCTTT
-	TRBV5-6	TRBJ1-6	-	CASSQSLYNSPLHF	TGTGCCAGCAGCCAGTCGCTCTATAATTCACCCCTCCACTTT
-	TRBV5-1	TRBJ1-4	-	CASSSKSGTNEKLFF	TGCGCCAGCAGCTCCAAGAGCGGGACAAATGAAAAACTGTTTTTT
-	TRBV5-1	TRBJ2-1	-	CASSSGQSSSYNEQFF	TGCGCCAGCAGCTCCGGACAGTCTAGCTCCTACAATGAGCAGTTCTTC
-	TRBV27	TRBJ2-3	-	CASSLYVAGATDTQYF	TGTGCCAGCAGTTTATATGTTGCGGGCGCCACAGATACGCAGTATTTT
-	TRBV7-2	TRBJ2-3	-	CASSLAILGTDTQYF	TGTGCCAGCAGCTTAGCGATTTTGGGCACAGATACGCAGTATTTT
-	TRBV21-1	TRBJ2-7	-	CASSTKDRGGNYEQYF	TGTGCCAGCAGCACTAAAGACAGGGGTGGAAACTACGAGCAGTACTTC
once	TRBV28	TRBJ2-2	TRBD1	CASSSGQLAGELFF	TGTGCCAGCAGTTCGGGACAGCTGGCCGGGGAGCTGTTTTTT
-	TRBV27	TRBJ1-5	-	CASTGTPSNQPQHF	TGTGCCAGCACCGGGACACCTAGCAATCAGCCCCAGCATTTT
-	TRBV27	TRBJ2-1	-	CASRPYGGTIEQFF	TGTGCCAGCAGACCATACGGGGGTACAATTGAGCAGTTCTTC